This T cell receptor (beta chain) derives from a study of cytomegalovirus exposure and HLA in healthy donors. CDR3 length equals 17 residues. From germline, CDR1 is SNHLY and CDR2 FYNNEI. Unmatched junction bases numbered 8, after V lost 4 bases and J lost 0 bases. PCR amplification relied on 60 Vbeta primers (plus 13 Jbeta primers). Here immunoSEQ multiplex PCR was the method, and the copy in TCRdb shows in-frame clones only, minus some. The table lists 150,000 to 200,000 clones, around 86% of them singletons. This clonotype was sampled from a woman aged 18-29 years in good health and CMV-seronegative. The chain joins TRBV2 to TRBJ2-4; 8 bases agree with TRBD1. Source material: PBMCs. CDR3 bases: TGTGCCAGCAGTGGCCTTAGGACAGGGTTAGCCAAAAACATTCAGTACTTC. Amino acid sequence: CASSGLRTGLAKNIQYF.